The clone carrying this TCR beta chain was recorded only once. What it binds is not known. PCR used 60 Vbeta primers and 13 Jbeta primers. Profiling relied on immunoSEQ multiplex PCR, and the TCRdb table lists in-frame clones only, not all of them. There are about 150,000 clones in the sample; roughly 80% occur only once, and about 6.4% lies in the top ten. Healthy bone marrow donors made up the donors. At collection, donors were nominally healthy, but unrecorded immune exposures were probable. Trimming took 6 bases from V and 4 from J, leaving 18 bases between them. Germline CDR1 is SEHNR and CDR2 is FQNEAQ (reference sequence). The CDR3 loop spans 15 amino acids. The data were taken from a study of cytomegalovirus exposure and HLA in healthy donors. Overall study findings and caveats: Solely CMV serostatus was available to characterize immune exposure. Researchers reported in a later analysis that a missense DCLRE1C variant was tied to TCR beta V- and J-gene trimming.

The V call is TRBV7-9, the J call TRBJ1-2; D unresolved. The receptor comes from a woman aged 50 to 60 in good health and CMV-seropositive. Sequencing was done on a sample of PBMCs. As DNA, the CDR3 is TGTGCCAGCAGTCCCCCCGAGCGGTTGGGCTATGGCTACACCTTC. It is translated as CASSPPERLGYGYTF.